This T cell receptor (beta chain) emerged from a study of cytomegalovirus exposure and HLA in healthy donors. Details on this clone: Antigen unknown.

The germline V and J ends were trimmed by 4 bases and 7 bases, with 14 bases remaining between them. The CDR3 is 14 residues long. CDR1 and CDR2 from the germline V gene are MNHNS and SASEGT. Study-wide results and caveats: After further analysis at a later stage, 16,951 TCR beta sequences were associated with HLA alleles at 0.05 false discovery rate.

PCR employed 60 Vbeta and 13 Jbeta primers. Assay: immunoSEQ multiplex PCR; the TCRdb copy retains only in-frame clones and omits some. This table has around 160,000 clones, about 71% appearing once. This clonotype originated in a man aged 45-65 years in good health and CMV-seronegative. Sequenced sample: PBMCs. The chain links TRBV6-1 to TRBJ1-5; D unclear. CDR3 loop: CASSGPGNQQPQHF. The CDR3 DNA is TGTGCCAGCAGTGGCCCAGGTAACCAGCAGCCCCAGCATTTT.